Following are 21 T cell receptor beta chains from one sample sequenced in a study of blood T cell repertoires in COVID-19. Profiled with immunoSEQ multiplex PCR; TCRdb holds only in-frame clones, not every one. The sample lists about 150,000 clones, approximately 80% occurring once. The sequenced sample was peripheral blood. These receptors originate from a man in his 70s who had recovered from COVID-19.

The CDR3, as DNA: TGTGCCAGCAGCAAGGGACGGACACTAGCGGGAGGCACAGATACGCAGTATTTT. As protein: CASSKGRTLAGGTDTQYF. The chain uses TRBV3-1 (or the pseudogene TRBV3-2) and TRBJ2-3; 11 nucleotides agree with TRBD2. CDR1 is LGHDT and CDR2 is YNNKEL in the germline V gene (reference sequence). The CDR3 is made up of 18 amino acids. V was pared by 5 bases and J by 1 base, with 11 bases of the junction left unmatched.

The V gene is TRBV5-1, the J gene TRBJ2-7, with 10 bases identical to TRBD1. Germline V CDR1 and CDR2: SGHRS, YFSETQ. Trimming took 2 bases from V and 3 from J; bases not matched to a gene: 8. The CDR3 has 16 amino acids. The CDR3 region is CASSFYPGTGVYEQYF. CDR3 DNA sequence: TGCGCCAGCAGCTTTTACCCAGGGACAGGGGTCTACGAGCAGTACTTC.

The rearrangement uses TRBV7-3 and TRBJ2-2, with D possibly TRBD2 on 6 matching bases. CDR1 and CDR2 (germline): SGHTA, FQGTGA. V was shortened by 4 bases and J by 3 bases, with 18 bases between the two germline ends. This CDR3 has 17 residues. The CDR3 DNA follows: TGTGCCAGCAGCTCTAGGGGCGGGACTTACGACACCGGGGAGCTGTTTTTT. Translation gives CASSSRGGTYDTGELFF.

This clone was counted a few times. The V gene is TRBV6-2 or TRBV6-3, the J gene TRBJ2-5; the match to TRBD2 covers 10 bases. Per the germline V gene, CDR1 is MNHEY and CDR2 is SVGEGT. The V and J ends lost 5 bases and 4 bases, in that order; junction bases with no gene match: 4. The CDR3 is 14 residues long. In DNA form, the CDR3 reads TGTGCCAGCAGTCCGCGACTAGCGGGAGAGACCCAGTACTTC. Residues: CASSPRLAGETQYF.

J is TRBJ2-7 and V is TRBV15; 9 bases agree with TRBD2. Germline trimming cut 0 bases from V and 6 bases from J; bases unmatched to any gene: 6. The CDR3 loop spans 15 amino acids. CDR1 is LNHNV and CDR2 is YYDKDF in the germline V gene (reference sequence). CDR3 protein: CATSREAGGPFEQYF. As DNA, the CDR3 is TGTGCCACCAGCAGAGAGGCGGGAGGGCCTTTCGAGCAGTACTTC.

On this clone itself: At one end, the junction sequence differs from germline, possibly due to a read error. This rearrangement joins TRBV11-3 to TRBJ1-1, with 8 bases identical to TRBD1. Germline V gene lookup returns CDR1 SGHNT and CDR2 YENEEA. This CDR3 region has 16 residues. CDR3 in DNA: TGTGCCAGCACCTTAAAGCCGGGACAGGTGAACACTGAAGCTTTCTTT. This gives the protein CASTLKPGQVNTEAFF. The whole variable domain, filled in from reference TRBV11-3 and TRBJ1-1, reads EAGVVQSPRYKIIEKKQPVAFWCNPISGHNTLYWYLQNLGQGPELLIRYENEEAVDDSQLPKDRFSAERLKGVDSTLKIQPAELGDSAVYLCASTLKPGQVNTEAFFGQGTRLTVV.

The V and J genes are TRBV9 and TRBJ1-2; 8 bases map to TRBD1. The CDR3 totals 15 residues. Per germline, CDR1 SGDLS and CDR2 YYNGEE. Germline trimming cut 3 bases from V and 5 bases from J; bases unmatched to any gene: 9. The CDR3 sequence is CASSATGQGGYGYTF. The CDR3 DNA reads as TGTGCCAGCAGCGCTACTGGACAGGGTGGGTATGGCTACACCTTC.

The CDR3 sequence is CASSLGQAINQPQHF. The CDR3 DNA sequence: TGTGCCAGTAGTTTGGGACAGGCGATCAATCAGCCCCAGCATTTT. This chain uses TRBV19 with TRBJ1-5, with TRBD1 identical over 8 bases. The CDR3 is made up of 15 amino acids. J was trimmed by 3 bases and V by 5 bases; bases with no gene match: 6. Germline lookup yields CDR1 LNHDA and CDR2 SQIVND (reference sequence).

The chain has TRBV10-1 and TRBJ2-1; no clear D. The CDR3 loop spans 13 amino acids. The V gene's germline CDR1 is WNHNN and CDR2 SYGVQD (reference sequence). V was shortened by 0 bases and J by 7 bases, with 7 bases between the two germline ends. This CDR3 reads CASSESGQNEQFF. CDR3 DNA: TGCGCCAGCAGTGAGTCTGGGCAGAATGAGCAGTTCTTC.

V gene TRBV5-1 combines with J gene TRBJ1-3, with 7 bases identical to TRBD1. V gave up 4 bases and J gave up 1 base; unmatched junction bases: 8. This CDR3 is built from 16 residues. Germline CDR1 and CDR2: SGHRS and YFSETQ. The CDR3 is CASSESTGDSGNTIYF. The CDR3 nucleotides read TGCGCCAGCAGCGAATCAACAGGGGATTCTGGAAACACCATATATTTT.

V gene TRBV7-9 combines with J gene TRBJ1-4, with TRBD1 identical over 7 bases. CDR1 is SEHNR and CDR2 is FQNEAQ in the germline V gene (reference sequence). The CDR3 covers 19 residues. Trimming removed 2 bases from V and 0 bases from J; junction bases left unmatched: 12. CDR3 in amino acids: CASSLSINRGSATNEKLFF. CDR3 bases: TGTGCCAGCAGCTTAAGCATTAACAGGGGATCGGCAACTAATGAAAAACTGTTTTTT. Filled out from reference TRBV7-9 and TRBJ1-4, the complete variable domain reads DTGVSQNPRHKITKRGQNVTFRCDPISEHNRLYWYRQTLGQGPEFLTYFQNEAQLEKSRLLSDRFSAERPKGSFSTLEIQRTEQGDSAMYLCASSLSINRGSATNEKLFFGSGTQLSVL.

V and J are TRBV9 and TRBJ2-3; TRBD2 matches 9 bases. CDR1 is SGDLS, CDR2 YYNGEE, per germline. The length of the CDR3 is 13 residues. V gave up 6 bases and J gave up 3 bases; unmatched junction bases: 2. This CDR3 reads CASNSGSTDTQYF. The CDR3 DNA sequence: TGTGCCAGCAATAGCGGGAGTACAGATACGCAGTATTTT.

The rearrangement uses TRBV6-2 or TRBV6-3 and TRBJ2-1; D remains unclear. Trimming removed 5 bases at V and 4 bases at J, with 15 bases between. The CDR3 sequence is 15 residues long. Germline CDR1 reads MNHEY; CDR2 reads SVGEGT. The CDR3 DNA is TGTGCCAGCAGTCACCTCAATCCCGAGTACAATGAGCAGTTCTTC. It translates to CASSHLNPEYNEQFF.

This clone has a single count. This chain connects TRBV5-4 to TRBJ2-7; 8 nucleotides match TRBD2. J gave up 4 bases and V 7 bases, and 10 bases lay outside the gene matches. The CDR3 runs 14 residues. From germline, CDR1 is SGHNT and CDR2 YYREEE (reference sequence). The CDR3, as DNA: TGTGCCAGCGGCAGAGACGGGAGGGATTACGAGCAGTACTTC. Its protein product is CASGRDGRDYEQYF. The full variable domain, completed using reference TRBV5-4 and TRBJ2-7, is ETGVTQSPTHLIKTRGQQVTLRCSSQSGHNTVSWYQQALGQGPQFIFQYYREEENGRGNFPPRFSGLQFPNYSSELNVNALELDDSALYLCASGRDGRDYEQYFGPGTRLTVT.

The chain employs TRBV9 and TRBJ2-1; 14 positions agree with TRBD2. V gave up 0 bases and J gave up 0 bases; unmatched junction bases: 8. Germline V gene sequence: CDR1 SGDLS, CDR2 YYNGEE. The CDR3 totals 20 residues. The CDR3 here is CASSVGPGTSGSSSYNEQFF. CDR3 in DNA: TGTGCCAGCAGCGTAGGCCCCGGGACTAGCGGGAGTTCCTCCTACAATGAGCAGTTCTTC. Full variable domain (rest looked up from reference TRBV9 and TRBJ2-1): DSGVTQTPKHLITATGQRVTLRCSPRSGDLSVYWYQQSLDQGLQFLIQYYNGEERAKGNILERFSAQQFPDLHSELNLSSLELGDSALYFCASSVGPGTSGSSSYNEQFFGPGTRLTVL.

This chain links TRBV6-5 with TRBJ2-7; D is possibly TRBD1 (5 bases). The germline V gene encodes CDR1 MNHEY and CDR2 SVGAGI. The ends were cut back, 5 bases at V and 2 bases at J, with 10 bases in the middle. The CDR3 has 13 amino acids. The CDR3 DNA sequence: TGTGCCAGCAGTAGGGCAGGGACCTACGAGCAGTACTTC. It yields the protein CASSRAGTYEQYF.

The chain links TRBV7-2 to TRBJ2-7; D unclear. The CDR3 loop spans 13 amino acids. V was trimmed by 5 bases and J by 5 bases, leaving 13 bases between them. CDR1 SGHTA and CDR2 FQGNSA come from the germline V gene. CDR3 loop: CASSLFTLDEQYF. The CDR3 DNA reads as TGTGCCAGCAGCCTCTTTACTCTCGACGAGCAGTACTTC.

The V gene is TRBV5-3, the J gene TRBJ2-2; tentative D call: TRBD1 (8 bases). TRBV5-3 belongs to the ORF category, with a function that is uncertain. This CDR3 region has 19 residues. V was clipped by 4 bases and J by 1 base, with 23 bases between them. CDR3 protein: CARSEDRVDGGRNTGELFF. CDR3 nucleotides: TGTGCCAGAAGCGAGGACAGGGTAGACGGCGGGAGGAACACCGGGGAGCTGTTTTTT.

This chain uses TRBV5-1 with TRBJ1-2; perhaps TRBD1 as D (6 bases). CDR3 length: 14 amino acids. V was pared by 2 bases and J by 8 bases, with 16 bases between. Germline CDR1 reads SGHRS; CDR2 reads YFSETQ. CDR3 DNA sequence: TGCGCCAGCAGCTTATCCGGACAGCCGGAGGGCTACACCTTC. Protein product: CASSLSGQPEGYTF.

A few counts support this clone. The chain couples TRBV7-6 to TRBJ1-3; TRBD1 might be the D (5 bases). CDR3 length: 12 residues. The V and J ends lost 5 bases and 8 bases respectively, with 10 bases between them. Germline CDR1 is SGHVS and CDR2 is FNYEAQ. The CDR3 sequence: CASSRTGDTIYF. Written as DNA, the CDR3 is TGTGCCAGCAGCCGGACGGGGGACACCATATATTTT. The full variable domain, in which reference TRBV7-6 and TRBJ1-3 provide the parts outside the CDR3, is GAGVSQSPRYKVTKRGQDVALRCDPISGHVSLYWYRQALGQGPEFLTYFNYEAQQDKSGLPNDRFSAERPEGSISTLTIQRTEQRDSAMYRCASSRTGDTIYFGEGSWLTVV.

V gene TRBV5-1 combines with J gene TRBJ2-3, with D tentatively TRBD2 (5 bases). CDR3 length equals 13 residues. Looked up from germline, CDR1 is SGHRS and CDR2 is YFSETQ. V was pared by 8 bases and J by 2 bases, with 12 bases between. This chain's CDR3 is CASGAGYTDTQYF. The CDR3 DNA is TGCGCCAGTGGCGCGGGCTACACAGATACGCAGTATTTT.